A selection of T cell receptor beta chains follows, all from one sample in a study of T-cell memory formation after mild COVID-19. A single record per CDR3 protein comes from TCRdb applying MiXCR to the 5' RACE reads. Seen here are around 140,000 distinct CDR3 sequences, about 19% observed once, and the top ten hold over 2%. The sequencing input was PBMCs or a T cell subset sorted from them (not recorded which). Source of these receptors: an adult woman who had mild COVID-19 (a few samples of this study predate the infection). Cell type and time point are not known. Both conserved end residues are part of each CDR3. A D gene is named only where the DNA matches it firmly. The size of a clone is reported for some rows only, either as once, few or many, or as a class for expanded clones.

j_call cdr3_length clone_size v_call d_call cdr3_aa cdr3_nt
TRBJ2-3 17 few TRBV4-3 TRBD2 CASSQDRLAGVADTQYF TGCGCCAGCAGCCAAGATCGACTAGCGGGAGTGGCAGATACGCAGTATTTT
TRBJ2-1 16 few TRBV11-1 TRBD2 CASSWGGPGSSNEQFF TGTGCCAGCAGCTGGGGGGGACCGGGTTCATCCAATGAGCAGTTCTTC
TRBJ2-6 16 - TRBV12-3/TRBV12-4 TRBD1 CATLRDRLSGANVLTF TGTGCCACACTCCGGGACAGACTCTCTGGGGCCAACGTCCTGACTTTC
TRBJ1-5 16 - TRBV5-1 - CASSLGDTFSNQPQHF TGCGCCAGCAGCTTGGGGGACACATTTAGCAATCAGCCCCAGCATTTT
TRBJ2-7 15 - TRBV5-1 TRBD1 CASRSPGQASYEQYF TGCGCCAGCAGGTCTCCGGGACAGGCTTCCTACGAGCAGTACTTC
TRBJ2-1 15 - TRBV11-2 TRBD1 CASSIRDRVHNEQFF TGTGCCAGCAGCATACGGGACAGGGTCCACAATGAGCAGTTCTTC
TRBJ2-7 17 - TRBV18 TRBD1 CASSPGTGSSRSYEQYF TGTGCCAGCTCACCCGGGACAGGAAGCTCCCGCTCCTACGAGCAGTACTTC
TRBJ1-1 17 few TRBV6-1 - CASSGPPGTGWNTEAFF TGTGCCAGCAGTGGACCACCTGGCACAGGCTGGAACACTGAAGCTTTCTTT
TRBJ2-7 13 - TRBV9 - CASSGRGSYEQYF TGTGCCAGCAGTGGAAGGGGGTCCTACGAGCAGTACTTC
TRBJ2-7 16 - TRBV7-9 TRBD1 CASSLATSGGVYEQYF TGTGCCAGCAGCTTAGCGACCTCAGGGGGTGTATACGAGCAGTACTTC
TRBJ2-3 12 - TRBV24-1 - CATSAGSGTQYF TGTGCCACCAGTGCGGGGTCTGGTACGCAGTATTTT
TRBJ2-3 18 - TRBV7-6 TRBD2 CASSLGLAGGLRTDTQYF TGTGCCAGCAGCTTAGGACTAGCGGGGGGCCTACGCACAGATACGCAGTATTTT
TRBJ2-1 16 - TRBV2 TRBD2 CASSYRTSHPYNEQFF TGTGCCAGCAGTTATCGGACTAGCCATCCCTACAATGAGCAGTTCTTC
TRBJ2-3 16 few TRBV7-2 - CASSPHALLDTDTQYF TGTGCCAGCAGCCCCCACGCCCTACTAGACACAGATACGCAGTATTTT
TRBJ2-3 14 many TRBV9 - CASSVAGSTDTQYF TGTGCCAGCAGCGTAGCAGGAAGCACAGATACGCAGTATTTT
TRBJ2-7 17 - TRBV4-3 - CASSQDPPYSRAYEQYF TGCGCCAGCAGCCAAGATCCGCCCTACAGCCGTGCCTACGAGCAGTACTTC
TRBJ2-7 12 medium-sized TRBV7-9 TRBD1 CASSATGDEQYF TGTGCCAGCAGCGCGACAGGGGACGAGCAGTACTTC
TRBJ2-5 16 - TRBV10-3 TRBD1 CAISESIGTGQETQYF TGTGCCATCAGTGAGTCAATCGGGACAGGCCAAGAGACCCAGTACTTC